This T cell receptor beta chain is drawn from a study of blood T cells in healthy people across ages. Germline V CDR1 and CDR2: MNHEY, SVGEGT. V dropped 4 bases and J dropped 5; count of bases not matched to a gene: 9. The CDR3 is made up of 15 amino acids. The second PCR ran about 6 to 11 cycles with a sample-barcoded 5' primer and J-beta primers. Every molecule of cDNA carried a tag from a template-switch adaptor with 12 random nucleotides. One entry per CDR3 protein results from TCRdb running MiXCR on the 5' RACE reads. The sample lists hundreds of thousands of distinct CDR3 sequences, over 45% occurring once. In each sample, at least 6 million PBMCs were isolated. With each sample, at least 6 micrograms of total RNA were extracted. This clonotype was detected a few times.

Sample: blood. The sequence came from a man in his thirties or forties in good health. The J gene is TRBJ2-5, the V gene TRBV6-2 or TRBV6-3; 8 nucleotides agree with TRBD1. CDR3 protein: CASSFQLQGAETQYF. CDR3 DNA sequence: TGTGCCAGCAGTTTCCAGCTGCAGGGGGCGGAGACCCAGTACTTC.